These 21 T cell receptor beta chains were all obtained from the same sample, sequenced in a study of shared T cell receptors in the human thymus. Here immunoSEQ multiplex PCR was the method, and the copy in TCRdb shows in-frame clones only, minus some. The sample carries hundreds of thousands of clones, approximately 80% recorded once. The sample was also linked to a second study, of human thymus T cells.

Sequencing was done on a sample of thymocytes. These receptors all stem from a boy younger than two with a congenital heart defect.

The rearrangement links TRBV15 to TRBJ2-7; 12 nucleotides agree with TRBD2. Germline trimming cut 5 bases from V and 3 bases from J; bases unmatched to any gene: 8. Germline lookup yields CDR1 LNHNV and CDR2 YYDKDF (reference sequence). The CDR3 sequence is 16 residues long. The CDR3 nucleotides read TGTGCCACCAGCTCCCGACTAGCGGGAGAGCTCTACGAGCAGTACTTC. The encoded protein is CATSSRLAGELYEQYF.

This chain links TRBV6-5 with TRBJ2-1, with D maybe TRBD1 (6 bases). This CDR3 contains 12 residues. Trimming took 6 bases from V and 7 from J, leaving 10 bases between them. Germline values: CDR1 MNHEY, CDR2 SVGAGI. The CDR3 DNA reads as TGTGCCAGCAGCCGACAGGATAATGAGCAGTTCTTC. Protein product: CASSRQDNEQFF.

The rearrangement links TRBV5-6 to TRBJ2-5, with TRBD2 matching over 10 bases. This CDR3 is 17 amino acids long. Per germline, CDR1 SGHDT and CDR2 YYEEEE. With 1 base clipped from V and 1 base from J, the junction kept 7 bases outside the gene matches. The CDR3 DNA sequence: TGTGCCAGCAGCTTGAAAAGGACTAGCGGACCCCAAGAGACCCAGTACTTC. This encodes CASSLKRTSGPQETQYF.

J is TRBJ2-7 and V is TRBV27, with 9 positions matching TRBD1. V trimming: 8 bases; J trimming: 5 bases; junction bases outside the gene matches: 13. This CDR3 is built from 15 residues. Germline V gene data show CDR1 as MNHEY and CDR2 as SMNVEV (reference sequence). CDR3 nucleotide sequence: TGTGCCAGCTCAATCCGGGGACAGGGTTACCACGAGCAGTACTTC. Its protein product is CASSIRGQGYHEQYF.

The chain has TRBV7-2 and TRBJ2-7; D unresolved. The CDR3 sequence is 12 residues long. In germline, CDR1 is SGHTA, CDR2 FQGNSA. V was cut by 4 bases and J by 6 bases, with 10 bases left in between. The CDR3 loop reads CASSSYSSEQYF. The CDR3 coding sequence is TGTGCCAGCAGCTCTTATAGCTCCGAGCAGTACTTC. Full variable domain (remainder filled in from reference TRBV7-2 and TRBJ2-7): GAGVSQSPSNKVTEKGKDVELRCDPISGHTALYWYRQSLGQGLEFLIYFQGNSAPDKSGLPSDRFSAERTGGSVSTLTIQRTQQEDSAVYLCASSSYSSEQYFGPGTRLTVT.

This chain connects TRBV11-3 to TRBJ2-4; 9 nucleotides line up with TRBD2. The ends lost 2 bases at V and 0 bases at J; junction bases unmatched: 5. From germline, CDR1 is SGHNT and CDR2 YENEEA. The CDR3 sequence is 17 residues long. The CDR3 nucleotides are TGTGCCAGCAGCTTACCTAGCGGGACTAGAGCCAAAAACATTCAGTACTTC. Translating gives CASSLPSGTRAKNIQYF.

V gene TRBV10-2 combines with J gene TRBJ2-1; 9 bases match TRBD2. The CDR3 has 14 residues. The V segment lost 6 bases and the J segment 14 bases; nucleotides outside the gene matches: 14. Germline-derived CDR1 and CDR2 are WSHSY and SAAADI. CDR3 sequence: CASSLAPAGGMEFF. DNA for the CDR3: TGCGCCAGCAGCTTAGCCCCAGCGGGAGGCATGGAGTTCTTC.

CDR3 DNA sequence: TGTGCCAGCAGTTCTGAGGGAGGAACCTACGAGCAGTACTTC. Protein sequence: CASSSEGGTYEQYF. This sequence joins TRBV25-1 and TRBJ2-7; D might be TRBD2 (6 bases). The CDR3 is 14 amino acids. Germline CDR1 MGHDK, CDR2 SYGVNS. V was cut by 5 bases and J by 2 bases, with 13 bases left in between.

This sequence joins TRBV5-1 and TRBJ1-2, with 8 bases fitting TRBD1. The CDR3 extends over 15 amino acids. Trimming cost V 0 bases and J 6 bases; bases outside gene matches: 7. The germline gives CDR1 SGHRS, CDR2 YFSETQ. CDR3 coding DNA: TGCGCCAGCAGCTTGGCCAGGACAGGGAGCGATGGCTACACCTTC. This sequence encodes CASSLARTGSDGYTF.

The V and J genes are TRBV7-9 and TRBJ2-5, with a weak D call TRBD2 (6 bases). In germline, CDR1 is SEHNR, CDR2 FQNEAQ (reference sequence). This CDR3 contains 15 residues. Trimming took 2 bases from V and 5 from J, leaving 15 bases between them. The CDR3 region is CASSLSGRGRETQYF. CDR3 bases: TGTGCCAGCAGCTTATCCGGGAGAGGTCGGGAGACCCAGTACTTC.

This chain joins TRBV25-1 and TRBJ1-1; D gene unclear. Trimming shortened V by 2 bases and J by 11 bases, and 12 bases separated the two germline ends. Looked up from germline, CDR1 is MGHDK and CDR2 is SYGVNS. The CDR3 covers 12 residues. CDR3 in DNA: TGTGCCAGCAGTGAAGGGCACAGTTGGGCTTTCTTT. Protein: CASSEGHSWAFF.

This chain connects TRBV14 to TRBJ1-1; 8 bases are a match to TRBD1. This CDR3 contains 14 residues. Trimming cost V 4 bases and J 4 bases; bases outside gene matches: 5. The germline gives CDR1 SGHDN, CDR2 FVKESK. The CDR3 sequence is CASSPYRGVTEAFF. CDR3 nucleotides: TGTGCCAGCAGCCCATACAGGGGGGTCACTGAAGCTTTCTTT.

The rearrangement links TRBV23-1 to TRBJ2-3; 7 bases agree with TRBD2. TRBV23-1 is known as an ORF, though its function is uncertain. The CDR3 has 15 residues. V shed 7 bases, J shed 5 bases, and the junction held 12 bases outside the gene matches. CDR3 residues: CASIEAGVGIDTQYF. CDR3 DNA sequence: TGCGCCAGCATTGAGGCGGGAGTGGGGATAGATACGCAGTATTTT.

The V gene is TRBV4-1, the J gene TRBJ2-6; D is unresolved. V lost 0 bases to trimming and J lost 6 bases, with 3 bases between them. Germline V CDR1 and CDR2: MGHRA, YSYEKL. The CDR3 has 13 residues. Written as DNA, the CDR3 is TGCGCCAGCAGCCAAGACGTGGCCAACGTCCTGACTTTC. Translated, it gives CASSQDVANVLTF.

V gene TRBV11-3 combines with J gene TRBJ2-7; no reliable D call. CDR3 size: 11 residues. The V gene's germline CDR1 is SGHNT and CDR2 YENEEA. Trimming cost V 6 bases and J 4 bases, with 7 bases left between them. Here the CDR3 reads CASRRDYEQYF. CDR3 nucleotides: TGTGCCAGCAGGCGCGATTACGAGCAGTACTTC.

This clone came up a few times. V is TRBV6-4 and J is TRBJ1-1, with 7 bases aligning to TRBD1. This CDR3 has 13 residues. V trimming: 8 bases; J trimming: 2 bases; junction bases outside the gene matches: 5. CDR1 and CDR2 from the germline V gene are MRHNA and SNTAGT. The CDR3 here is CASRDRVNTEAFF. The CDR3 DNA sequence: TGTGCCAGCCGCGACAGGGTTAACACTGAAGCTTTCTTT.

J is TRBJ1-5 and V is TRBV19, with D perhaps matching TRBD1 (6 bases). Germline V gives CDR1 LNHDA, CDR2 SQIVND (reference sequence). This CDR3 contains 16 residues. Trimming left V 3 bases short and J 5 bases short, with 17 bases between. The CDR3 DNA reads as TGTGCCAGTAGTATCTCGTCGGGGGGACACGATCAGCCCCAGCATTTT. Translating it yields CASSISSGGHDQPQHF.

This clone has only a few counts. V is TRBV7-9 and J is TRBJ1-4, with D possibly TRBD1 on 5 matching bases. V was trimmed by 1 base and J by 8 bases, leaving 14 bases between them. The CDR3 totals 15 residues. The germline gives CDR1 SEHNR, CDR2 FQNEAQ (reference sequence). CDR3 DNA: TGTGCCAGCAGCTTAGGGGGTAGGGGTAAAGAAAAACTGTTTTTT. It is translated as CASSLGGRGKEKLFF. Filled out from reference TRBV7-9 and TRBJ1-4, the complete variable domain reads DTGVSQNPRHKITKRGQNVTFRCDPISEHNRLYWYRQTLGQGPEFLTYFQNEAQLEKSRLLSDRFSAERPKGSFSTLEIQRTEQGDSAMYLCASSLGGRGKEKLFFGSGTQLSVL.

V gene TRBV28 combines with J gene TRBJ1-2, with 10 bases that match TRBD1. Trimming at V came to 5 bases and at J to 3 bases, leaving 15 bases not matched to a gene. Germline assignment: CDR1 MDHEN and CDR2 SYDVKM. The CDR3 extends over 18 amino acids. The CDR3 region has the DNA TGTGCCAGCAGTCCAACCGGACAGGGGGAGAGGGTCTACTATGGCTACACCTTC. This encodes CASSPTGQGERVYYGYTF.

The chain employs TRBV7-9 and TRBJ1-4; 7 bases agree with TRBD1. The J segment lost 4 bases and the V segment lost 2 bases, leaving 7 bases of the junction unmatched. The germline gives CDR1 SEHNR, CDR2 FQNEAQ (reference sequence). This CDR3 has 16 amino acids. DNA for the CDR3: TGTGCCAGCAGCTTACTCTCGGGACAGCATAATGAAAAACTGTTTTTT. It is translated as CASSLLSGQHNEKLFF.

Only one count was recorded for this clone. The CDR3 region has the DNA TGTGCCAGCAGCAAAGGAGTAGCGGGCTCCTACAATGAGCAGTTCTTC. It is translated as CASSKGVAGSYNEQFF. J is TRBJ2-1 and V is TRBV21-1; TRBD2 is taken as the D call from the table, unchecked against the DNA. TRBV21-1 is a documented pseudogene. CDR3 length: 16 amino acids.